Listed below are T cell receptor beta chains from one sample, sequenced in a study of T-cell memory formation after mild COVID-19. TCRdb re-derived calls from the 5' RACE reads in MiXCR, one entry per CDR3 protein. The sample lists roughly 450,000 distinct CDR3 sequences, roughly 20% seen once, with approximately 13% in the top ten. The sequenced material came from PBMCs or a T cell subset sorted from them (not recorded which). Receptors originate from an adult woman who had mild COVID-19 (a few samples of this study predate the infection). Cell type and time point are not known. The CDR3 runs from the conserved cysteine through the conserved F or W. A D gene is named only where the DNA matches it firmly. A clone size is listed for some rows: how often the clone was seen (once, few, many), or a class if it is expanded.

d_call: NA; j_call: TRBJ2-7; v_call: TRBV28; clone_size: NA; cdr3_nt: TGTGCCAGCACCCTATCCAGGGTCCACGAGCAGTACTTC; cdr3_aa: CASTLSRVHEQYF
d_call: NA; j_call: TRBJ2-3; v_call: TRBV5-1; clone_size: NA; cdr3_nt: TGCGCCAGCAGCTTGGGGGTTAGTAGCACAGATACGCAGTATTTT; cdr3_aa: CASSLGVSSTDTQYF
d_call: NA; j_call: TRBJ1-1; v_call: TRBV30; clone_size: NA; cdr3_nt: TGTGCCTGGATTAGCCGGGTGTTCGCCACTGAAGCTTTCTTT; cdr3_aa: CAWISRVFATEAFF
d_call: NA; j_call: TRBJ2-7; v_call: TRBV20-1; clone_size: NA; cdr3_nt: TGCAGTGCTCTTACAGGGAGCTCCTACGAGCAGTACTTC; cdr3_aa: CSALTGSSYEQYF
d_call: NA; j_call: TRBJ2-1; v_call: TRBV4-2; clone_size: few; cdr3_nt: TGTGCCAGCAGACAAGTCGGGACATTTAACAATGAGCAGTTCTTC; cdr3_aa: CASRQVGTFNNEQFF
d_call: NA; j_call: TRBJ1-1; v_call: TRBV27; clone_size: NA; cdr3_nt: TGTGCCAGCAGCCCTTTGCGGTATTCCAGGGTGAAGAACACTGAAGCTTTCTTT; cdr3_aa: CASSPLRYSRVKNTEAFF
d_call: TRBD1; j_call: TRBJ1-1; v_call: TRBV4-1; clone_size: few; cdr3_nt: TGCGCCAGCAGCCAAGAAATCGGACAGGGGAACACTGAAGCTTTCTTT; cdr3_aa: CASSQEIGQGNTEAFF
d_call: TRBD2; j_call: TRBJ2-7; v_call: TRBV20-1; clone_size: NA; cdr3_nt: TGCAGTGCTAGAAACCTAGCGGGGGAGGCCTACGAGCAGTACTTC; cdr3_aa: CSARNLAGEAYEQYF
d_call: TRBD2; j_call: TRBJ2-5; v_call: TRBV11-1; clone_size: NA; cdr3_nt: TGTGCCAGCAGCTCATTAGCGGGGGATCAAGAGACCCAGTACTTC; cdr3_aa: CASSSLAGDQETQYF
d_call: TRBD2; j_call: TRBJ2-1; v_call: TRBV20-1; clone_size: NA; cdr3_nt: TGCAGTGCTAGACGACTAGCGGGAGCGGGTGAGCAGTTCTTC; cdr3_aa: CSARRLAGAGEQFF
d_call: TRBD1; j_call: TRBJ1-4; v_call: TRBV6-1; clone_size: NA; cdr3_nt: TGTGCCAGCAGGGGACAGGGGGCAAGTAATGAAAAACTGTTTTTT; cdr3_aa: CASRGQGASNEKLFF
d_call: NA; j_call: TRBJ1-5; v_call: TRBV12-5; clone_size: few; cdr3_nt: TGTGCTAGTGGTTTGGACTGGGGGCCCCAGCATTTT; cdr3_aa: CASGLDWGPQHF
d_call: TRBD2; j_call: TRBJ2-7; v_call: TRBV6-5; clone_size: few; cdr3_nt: TGTGCCAGCAGTCTCGGGAGGGCCGGCTACGAGCAGTACTTC; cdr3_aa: CASSLGRAGYEQYF
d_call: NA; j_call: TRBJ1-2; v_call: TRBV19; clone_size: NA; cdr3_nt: TGTGCCAGGGTCCCGGGGGGCCGTGGCTACACCTTC; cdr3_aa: CARVPGGRGYTF
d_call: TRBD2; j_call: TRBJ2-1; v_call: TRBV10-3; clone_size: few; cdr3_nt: TGTGCCATCAGTGGAGCTAGCGGGGGTTACAATGAGCAGTTCTTC; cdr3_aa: CAISGASGGYNEQFF
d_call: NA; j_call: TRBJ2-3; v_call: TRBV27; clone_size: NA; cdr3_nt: TGTGCCAGCAGTTTAATAGCCATCCCGGGAGATACGCAGTATTTT; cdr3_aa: CASSLIAIPGDTQYF
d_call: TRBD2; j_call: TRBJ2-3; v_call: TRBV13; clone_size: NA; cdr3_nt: TGTGCCAGCAGCCCCATAGAATTAGCGGGAGACACAGATACGCAGTATTTT; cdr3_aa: CASSPIELAGDTDTQYF
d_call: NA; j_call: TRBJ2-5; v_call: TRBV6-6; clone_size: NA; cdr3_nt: TGTGCCAGCAGCGGACCCTTAGAGGCGGGGGAGACCCAGTACTTC; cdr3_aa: CASSGPLEAGETQYF
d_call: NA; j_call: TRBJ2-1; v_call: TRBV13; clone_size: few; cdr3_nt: TGTGCCAGCAGCTTAGACGGACAACAGGGTTTCTTC; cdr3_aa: CASSLDGQQGFF
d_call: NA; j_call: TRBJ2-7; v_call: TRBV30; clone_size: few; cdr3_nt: TGTGCCTGGAGTACCTCGAAGGGGAGGTACGAGCAGTACTTC; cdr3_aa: CAWSTSKGRYEQYF
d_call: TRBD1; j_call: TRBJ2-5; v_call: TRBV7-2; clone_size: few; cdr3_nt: TGTGCCAGCAGCTGGGGACAGGGGTTGGAGACCCAGTACTTC; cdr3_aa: CASSWGQGLETQYF
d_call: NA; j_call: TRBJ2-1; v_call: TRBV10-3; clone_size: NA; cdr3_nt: TGTGCCATCAGTGAGTCGTCTATAGAGCAGTTCTTC; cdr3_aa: CAISESSIEQFF
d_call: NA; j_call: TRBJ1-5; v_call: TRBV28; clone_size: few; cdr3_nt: TGTGCCAGCAGTTTCGAGGGCCAGTTGAATCAGCCCCAGCATTTT; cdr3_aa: CASSFEGQLNQPQHF
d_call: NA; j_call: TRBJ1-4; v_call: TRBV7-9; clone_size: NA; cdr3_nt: TGTGCCAGCAGCTTTCAGGGGCCGGGGGAAAAACTGTTTTTT; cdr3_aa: CASSFQGPGEKLFF
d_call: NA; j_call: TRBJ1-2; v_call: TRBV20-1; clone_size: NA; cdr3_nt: TGCAGTGCCAGGAAGGAGGTGGACTATGGCTACACCTTC; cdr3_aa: CSARKEVDYGYTF
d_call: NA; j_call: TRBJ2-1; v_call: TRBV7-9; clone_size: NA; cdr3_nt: TGTGCCAGCAAGGGGGAGGATGAGCAGTTCTTC; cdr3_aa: CASKGEDEQFF
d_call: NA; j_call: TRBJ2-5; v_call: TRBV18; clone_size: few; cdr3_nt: TGTGCCAGCTCACCACCTTGGGAACAAGAGACCCAGTACTTC; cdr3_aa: CASSPPWEQETQYF
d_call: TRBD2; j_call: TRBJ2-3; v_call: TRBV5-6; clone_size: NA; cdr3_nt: TGTGCCGCAGCTTGGAGGGCGACTAGCGGCAGCACAGATACGCAGTATTTT; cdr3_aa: CAAAWRATSGSTDTQYF
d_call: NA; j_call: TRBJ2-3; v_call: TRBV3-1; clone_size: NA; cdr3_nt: TGTGCCAGCAGCCGATGGGACTTTACAGATACGCAGTATTTT; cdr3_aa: CASSRWDFTDTQYF
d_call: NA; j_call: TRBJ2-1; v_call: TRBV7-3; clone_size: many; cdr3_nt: TGTGCCAGCAGCCCCGGCTCATACAATGAGCAGTTCTTC; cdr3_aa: CASSPGSYNEQFF
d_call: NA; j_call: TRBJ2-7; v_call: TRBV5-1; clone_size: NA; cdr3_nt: TGCGCCAGCAGCTCCCAATCCGGGACGGTATACGAGCAGTACTTC; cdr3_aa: CASSSQSGTVYEQYF
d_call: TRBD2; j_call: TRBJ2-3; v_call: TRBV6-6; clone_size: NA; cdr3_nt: TGTGCCAGCAGTTACTCTAGCGGGAGGGCAGATACGCAGTATTTT; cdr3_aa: CASSYSSGRADTQYF
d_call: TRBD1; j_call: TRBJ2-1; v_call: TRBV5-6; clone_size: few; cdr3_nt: TGTGCCAGCAGAAACAGCCTGGGGACAGGGCCAGACAATGAGCAGTTCTTC; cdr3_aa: CASRNSLGTGPDNEQFF
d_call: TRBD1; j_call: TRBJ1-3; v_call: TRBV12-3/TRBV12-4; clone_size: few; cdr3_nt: TGTGCCAGTCAACAGGGGGATGTTGGAAACACCATATATTTT; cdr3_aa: CASQQGDVGNTIYF
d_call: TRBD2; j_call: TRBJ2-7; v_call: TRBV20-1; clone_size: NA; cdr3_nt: TGCAGTGCTTGGCTAGCGGGAGGGGGGAACGAGCAGTACTTC; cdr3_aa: CSAWLAGGGNEQYF
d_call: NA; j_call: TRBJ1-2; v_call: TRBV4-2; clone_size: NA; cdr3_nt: TGTGCCAGCAGCCAAGATATCGCAGGCTACGCTAACTATGGCTACACCTTC; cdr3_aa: CASSQDIAGYANYGYTF
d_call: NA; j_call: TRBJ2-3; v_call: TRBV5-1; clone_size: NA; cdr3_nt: TGCGCCAGCAGCTTAACGGTTGTGGATACGCAGTATTTT; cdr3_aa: CASSLTVVDTQYF
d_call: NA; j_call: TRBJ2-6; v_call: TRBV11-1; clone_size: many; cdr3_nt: TGTGCCAGCAGCACGTCGGACAGTTCTTCTGGGGCCAACGTCCTGACTTTC; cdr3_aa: CASSTSDSSSGANVLTF
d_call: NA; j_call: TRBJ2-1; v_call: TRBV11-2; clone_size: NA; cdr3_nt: TGTGCCAGCAGCTTAGGGGGAAGGCCCAATGAGCAGTTCTTC; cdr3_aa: CASSLGGRPNEQFF
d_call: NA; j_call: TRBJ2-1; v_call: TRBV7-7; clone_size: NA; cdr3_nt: TGTGCCAGCAGCCTAAATCCCGATCCATCCTACAATGAGCAGTTCTTC; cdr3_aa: CASSLNPDPSYNEQFF
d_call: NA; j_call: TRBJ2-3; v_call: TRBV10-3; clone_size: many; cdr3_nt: TGTGCCATCACCAGGGAATACACAGATACGCAGTATTTT; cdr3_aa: CAITREYTDTQYF
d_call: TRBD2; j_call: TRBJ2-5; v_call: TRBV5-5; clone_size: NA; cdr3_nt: TGTGCCAGCAGCCCGAGACTAGCGGGGGCCCCGGGGGCCCAGTACTTC; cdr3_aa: CASSPRLAGAPGAQYF
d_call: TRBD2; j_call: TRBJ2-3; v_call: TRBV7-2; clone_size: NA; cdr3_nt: TGTGCCAGCAGCTTAGTCGGACTAGCGGGGAGGGCAGATACGCAGTATTTT; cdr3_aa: CASSLVGLAGRADTQYF
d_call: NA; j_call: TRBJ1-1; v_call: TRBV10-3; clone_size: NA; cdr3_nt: TGTGCCATCAGTACAGAGAACACTGAAGCTTTCTTT; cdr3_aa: CAISTENTEAFF
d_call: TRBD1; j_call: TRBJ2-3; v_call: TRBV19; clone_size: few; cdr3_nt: TGTGCCAGTAGTATAGGACAGGGGGCAGATACGCAGTATTTT; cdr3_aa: CASSIGQGADTQYF
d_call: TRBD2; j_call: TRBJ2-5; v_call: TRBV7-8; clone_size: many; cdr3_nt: TGTGCCAGCAGCTTAGGGGCTAGCGGGAGACAAGAGACCCAGTACTTC; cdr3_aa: CASSLGASGRQETQYF